This T cell receptor (beta chain) is drawn from a study of identical twins. This CDR3 has 18 residues. In germline, CDR1 is LGHNA, CDR2 YNFKEQ. V lost 4 bases and J lost 4; bases outside the gene matches: 16. MiXCR, run by TCRdb on the 5' RACE reads, gives a single entry per CDR3 protein. The repertoire holds 1.5 million to 2 million distinct CDR3 sequences, with less than 35% as singletons. This clonotype was obtained from a newborn girl in good health. Sequenced sample: cord blood. This chain connects TRBV4-2 to TRBJ1-5; 7 bases fit TRBD1. CDR3 nucleotide sequence: TGTGCCAGCAGCCGAGAGAGGACAGGTTCTTTTGGGAATCAGCCCCAGCATTTT. Its translation is CASSRERTGSFGNQPQHF.